These 19 T cell receptor beta chains share one sample of origin, sequenced in a study of beta chain features in type 1 diabetes (dated by TCRdb to 2016 to 2019). Study-level results and caveats: Type 1 diabetes patients showed a moderate but significant shortening of TCRB CDR3 length in all four CD4+ subsets.

The library came from the immunoSEQ multiplex PCR assay. The High Capacity cDNA Reverse Transcription Kit was used to reverse transcribe all of the isolated RNA, meaning that expressed TCRB transcripts were what got sequenced. The clones in this table, taken by TCRdb from immuneACCESS, are in-frame only. Not every clone is retained; where verified, under half of the shortfall comes from an unresolved V gene, and the cause of the rest is unknown. A total of 600,000 to 700,000 clones appear in this sample, around 12% of them only once. Together, the top ten hold around 0.12% of the sample. Antigen specificity for these receptors is unknown. The sequenced sample was naive CD4+ T cells from blood. The cell subset or site label of this sample denotes: true naive CD4+ T cells. The receptors derive from a man aged 30 to 45 with type 1 diabetes.

This clone occurred a few times. The chain couples TRBV30 to TRBJ2-5, with 11 bases lining up with TRBD2. CDR3 size: 14 residues. Germline-derived CDR1 and CDR2 are GTSNPN and SVGIG (reference sequence). The J segment lost 11 bases and the V segment lost 2 bases, leaving 10 bases of the junction unmatched. The CDR3 nucleotides read TGTGCCTGGAGTACTAGACTAGCGGGGTTGGGACAGTACTTC. Protein: CAWSTRLAGLGQYF.

This clone was observed a few times. This chain links TRBV7-9 with TRBJ2-3; D unresolved. This CDR3 has 14 amino acids. The germline V gene has CDR1 SEHNR and CDR2 FQNEAQ (reference sequence). V lost 3 bases and J 3 bases, leaving 10 bases between the germline ends. CDR3 sequence (DNA): TGTGCCAGCAGCTTTAATAGTGTGACAGATACGCAGTATTTT. Amino acid sequence: CASSFNSVTDTQYF.

This clone was detected a few times. Other DNA sequences in the same sample also yield this CDR3. This chain uses TRBV5-1 with TRBJ2-6; no definite D call. V dropped 0 bases and J dropped 1 base, with 8 bases sitting between them. This CDR3 comprises 16 residues. Germline V gives CDR1 SGHRS, CDR2 YFSETQ. The CDR3 DNA reads as TGCGCCAGCAGCTTGGCGTCGGGTTCTGGGGCCAACGTCCTGACTTTC. Encoded protein: CASSLASGSGANVLTF.

This clone has only a few counts. The chain couples TRBV11-2 to TRBJ2-1, with TRBD1 matching 12 bases. J lost 7 bases, V lost 5 bases, and 3 bases had no gene match. CDR3 length: 14 amino acids. In germline, CDR1 is SGHAT, CDR2 FQNNGV. This CDR3 reads CASSKGQGANEQFF. In DNA, the CDR3 is TGTGCCAGCAGCAAGGGACAGGGGGCGAATGAGCAGTTCTTC.

This clone was seen a handful of times. The V and J genes are TRBV19 and TRBJ2-4, with D possibly matching TRBD1 (5 bases). Trimming shortened V by 5 bases and J by 9 bases, and 17 bases separated the two germline ends. Germline CDR1 and CDR2: LNHDA and SQIVND (reference sequence). The CDR3 totals 14 residues. The CDR3 protein is CASSLGLQRFIQYF. DNA of the CDR3: TGTGCCAGTAGTTTGGGGCTCCAGAGATTCATTCAGTACTTC.

This chain joins TRBV7-2 and TRBJ2-1; perhaps TRBD2 as D (6 bases). Germline CDR1 and CDR2: SGHTA and FQGNSA. V lost 5 bases and J lost 6, with 26 bases in between. The CDR3 runs 18 residues. CDR3 nucleotide sequence: TGTGCCAGCAGCGTACACGGGCCTACAAACGGCGGGGCCAATGAGCAGTTCTTC. Its translation is CASSVHGPTNGGANEQFF.

With regard to this clone: The same CDR3 can be traced to other DNA sequences in this sample. The genes are TRBV9 and TRBJ1-5; a possible D gene is TRBD1 (5 bases). Trimming cost V 1 base and J 1 base, with 6 bases left between them. The CDR3 length is 14 residues. The germline V gene has CDR1 SGDLS and CDR2 YYNGEE. The CDR3 DNA reads TGTGCCAGCAGCGTAAGGGGAAGCAATCAGCCCCAGCATTTT. This sequence encodes CASSVRGSNQPQHF.

This clone occurred a few times. This chain connects TRBV7-6 to TRBJ1-4, with D maybe TRBD1 (5 bases). The germline CDR1 and CDR2 sequences are SGHVS and FNYEAQ. Trimming took 5 bases from V and 1 from J, leaving 8 bases between them. The CDR3 is 14 residues long. The DNA of the CDR3 is TGTGCCAGCAGCCCCCAGGGAACTAATGAAAAACTGTTTTTT. Amino acids: CASSPQGTNEKLFF.

This clone was observed a handful of times. The chain uses TRBV10-3 and TRBJ2-5; 9 bases match TRBD1. The CDR3 length is 15 residues. Trimming cost V 0 bases and J 2 bases; bases outside gene matches: 1. The germline gives CDR1 ENHRY, CDR2 SYGVKD. This CDR3 is CAISESGQGQETQYF. The CDR3 DNA follows: TGTGCCATCAGTGAGTCCGGACAGGGGCAAGAGACCCAGTACTTC.

The genes are TRBV10-3 and TRBJ1-1, with D unclear. CDR3 size: 14 residues. Looked up from germline, CDR1 is ENHRY and CDR2 is SYGVKD. V lost 2 bases, J lost 1 base, and 8 bases lay in between. The CDR3 DNA follows: TGTGCCATCAGTGAGGGGCAGTCGAACACTGAAGCTTTCTTT. Amino acid sequence: CAISEGQSNTEAFF.

The table lists this clone with a few counts. The V and J genes are TRBV10-2 and TRBJ2-4; D not certain. CDR1 and CDR2 from the germline V gene are WSHSY and SAAADI. Deletions cut 0 bases from V and 8 bases from J, with 8 bases between. This CDR3 comprises 13 residues. The CDR3 sequence is CASSESVIDIQYF. The CDR3 DNA sequence: TGCGCCAGCAGTGAGTCGGTTATAGACATTCAGTACTTC.

The genes are TRBV7-9 and TRBJ2-7, with D maybe TRBD2 (6 bases). Germline V gives CDR1 SEHNR, CDR2 FQNEAQ (reference sequence). This CDR3 region has 13 residues. V was clipped by 6 bases and J by 6 bases, with 15 bases between them. The CDR3 nucleotides are TGTGCCAGCAGGGGGGACTCGGGTGGCGAGCAGTACTTC. This encodes CASRGDSGGEQYF. Together with reference TRBV7-9 and TRBJ2-7, the CDR3 gives the full variable domain: DTGVSQNPRHKITKRGQNVTFRCDPISEHNRLYWYRQTLGQGPEFLTYFQNEAQLEKSRLLSDRFSAERPKGSFSTLEIQRTEQGDSAMYLCASRGDSGGEQYFGPGTRLTVT.

This clone was picked up a small number of times. The V gene is TRBV5-4, the J gene TRBJ1-2; D gene unclear. CDR3 size: 13 residues. Germline V gives CDR1 SGHNT, CDR2 YYREEE (reference sequence). Trimming took 5 bases from V and 4 from J, leaving 12 bases between them. CDR3 sequence reads: CASSLTAAYGYTF. The CDR3 DNA follows: TGTGCCAGCAGTCTCACAGCCGCCTATGGCTACACCTTC.

This clone appeared a few times. The sample has other DNA sequences that encode this CDR3 too. The chain links TRBV15 to TRBJ2-3; D not resolved. CDR1 LNHNV and CDR2 YYDKDF come from the germline V gene (reference sequence). This CDR3 spans 13 amino acids. V lost 0 bases, J lost 3 bases, and 4 bases lay in between. In DNA form, the CDR3 reads TGTGCCACCAGCAGAGATAGGACAGATACGCAGTATTTT. It is translated as CATSRDRTDTQYF.

The chain is built from TRBV2 and TRBJ2-5; 9 bases agree with TRBD2. Trimming at V came to 5 bases and at J to 3 bases, leaving 4 bases not matched to a gene. Per germline, CDR1 SNHLY and CDR2 FYNNEI. This CDR3 spans 14 amino acids. This chain's CDR3 is CASSYVAGEETQYF. For the CDR3, the DNA is TGTGCCAGCAGTTATGTAGCGGGGGAAGAGACCCAGTACTTC.

The chain uses TRBV4-3 and TRBJ1-1; D is ambiguous. The germline V gene encodes CDR1 LGHNA and CDR2 YSLEER. V shed 1 base and J shed 4 bases, with 13 bases lying between them. CDR3 length equals 15 residues. The CDR3 coding sequence is TGCGCCAGCAGCCAAGTCTGGCCAGCCCTCACTGAAGCTTTCTTT. Amino acids: CASSQVWPALTEAFF.

This clone was seen a handful of times. The chain employs TRBV4-1 and TRBJ2-7; 10 bases fit TRBD2. CDR3 size: 14 residues. V lost 4 bases and J lost 2; bases outside the gene matches: 2. The germline V gene encodes CDR1 MGHRA and CDR2 YSYEKL. The CDR3 loop reads CASSLTSGAYEQYF. CDR3 nucleotides: TGCGCCAGCAGCCTTACTAGCGGGGCCTACGAGCAGTACTTC.

This chain connects TRBV6-5 to TRBJ2-5; D could derive from TRBD1 or TRBD2 (5 bases each). CDR3 size: 14 residues. V was trimmed by 6 bases and J by 5 bases, leaving 16 bases between them. The germline V gene encodes CDR1 MNHEY and CDR2 SVGAGI. The CDR3, as DNA: TGTGCCAGCAGCCCCCCCGGGACGTCGGAGACCCAGTACTTC. This translates into CASSPPGTSETQYF.

The chain links TRBV4-2 to TRBJ2-2; D remains unclear. This CDR3 spans 16 amino acids. Germline assignment: CDR1 LGHNA and CDR2 YNFKEQ. V was pared by 3 bases and J by 2 bases, with 13 bases between. The CDR3: CASSHGVRANTGELFF. The CDR3 DNA sequence: TGTGCCAGCAGCCATGGAGTCCGGGCCAACACCGGGGAGCTGTTTTTT.